This T cell receptor beta chain was documented in a study of shared clonotypes between healthy human individuals. Naive-designated CD8 cells lacked CD45RO, were positively enriched for CCR7, and omitted terminally differentiated effector memory CD45RA+ cells. In the case of this clone: The sample holds other DNA sequences that translate to the same CDR3.

Measured with immunoSEQ multiplex PCR; TCRdb has only the in-frame clones, and not every one. The sample lists around 2,000,000 clones, about 95% occurring once. Trimming left V 2 bases short and J 8 bases short, with 6 bases between. Germline values: CDR1 MGHDK, CDR2 SYGVNS. The CDR3 is 12 residues long. The material sequenced was naive CD8+ T cells sorted from blood. The receptor was derived from a man in his late teens or twenties in good health. V gene TRBV25-1 combines with J gene TRBJ1-4; D not certain. The CDR3 sequence is CASSELGEKLFF. DNA of the CDR3: TGTGCCAGCAGTGAACTGGGAGAAAAACTGTTTTTT.